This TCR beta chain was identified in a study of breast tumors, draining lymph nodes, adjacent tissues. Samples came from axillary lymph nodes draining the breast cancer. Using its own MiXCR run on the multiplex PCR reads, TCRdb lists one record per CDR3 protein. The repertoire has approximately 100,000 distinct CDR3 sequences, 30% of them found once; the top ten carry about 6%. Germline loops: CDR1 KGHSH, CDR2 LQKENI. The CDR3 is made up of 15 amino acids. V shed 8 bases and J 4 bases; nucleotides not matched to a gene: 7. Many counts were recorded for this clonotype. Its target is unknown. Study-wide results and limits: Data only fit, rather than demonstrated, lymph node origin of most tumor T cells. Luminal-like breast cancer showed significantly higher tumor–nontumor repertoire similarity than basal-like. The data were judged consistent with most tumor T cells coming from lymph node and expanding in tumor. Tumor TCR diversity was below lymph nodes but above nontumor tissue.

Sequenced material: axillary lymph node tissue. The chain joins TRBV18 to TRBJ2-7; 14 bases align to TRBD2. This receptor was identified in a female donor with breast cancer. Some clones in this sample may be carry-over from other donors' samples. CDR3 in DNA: TGTGCCAGCCCCCAAGGACTAGCGGGAGGATACGAGCAGTACTTC. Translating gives CASPQGLAGGYEQYF.